This T cell receptor (beta chain) originates from a study of human T cells and chemical hapten exposure. Study results and limitations: Significantly more large CDR3 similarity clusters were formed by expanded TCRs than by controls. No alteration of TCRs above 1 in 1000 frequency was seen with DPC sensitization.

A note on this clonotype: Its target is unknown.

Regarding time point: patch test 2, 6 weeks after DPC sensitization. Indicated treatment: therapeutic diphenylcyclopropenone sensitization with weekly scalp DPC. CDR3 length equals 16 residues. Trimming cost V 7 bases and J 6 bases; bases outside gene matches: 15. In germline, CDR1 is MDHEN, CDR2 SYDVKM. Unique molecular identifiers were affixed to discrete cDNA molecules within the library. TCRdb reprocessed the RACE reads via MiXCR and lists one record per CDR3 protein. The profile covers about 70,000 distinct CDR3 sequences, with 8.5% appearing a single time and roughly 3% taken by the ten largest.

The chain joins TRBV28 to TRBJ2-1, with TRBD2 matching 7 bases. The sample consisted of whole blood, taken in connection with sensitization to the hapten diphenylcyclopropenone (DPC). The receptor comes from a woman in her fifties or sixties with alopecia areata. Some clones in this sample may be carry-over from other donors' samples. The CDR3 reads CASTTMGGSGPNEQFF. The CDR3, as DNA: TGTGCCAGCACCACCATGGGGGGGTCGGGGCCCAATGAGCAGTTCTTC.